One T cell receptor beta chain is described in this entry. The sample is drawn from a study of cytomegalovirus exposure and HLA in healthy donors. A multiplex PCR was run with 60 Vbeta primers and 13 Jbeta primers. TCRdb's table, derived via immunoSEQ multiplex PCR, lists solely in-frame clones and lacks some. The sample lists roughly 100,000 clones, around 64% seen once, with approximately 3% in the top ten. CDR1 and CDR2 from the germline V gene are SQVTM and ANQGSEA. V lost 6 bases and J lost 5, with 17 bases in between. CDR3 length equals 13 residues. This TCR derives from a man between 60 and 75 years old in good health and CMV-seronegative. This sequence joins TRBV29-1 and TRBJ2-7; TRBD1 is a possible D gene (6 bases). The sequenced material came from PBMCs. In DNA, the CDR3 is TGCAGCGTCAGTATGGGCAGGGGAAACGAGCAGTACTTC. Its protein product is CSVSMGRGNEQYF.